The 30 T cell receptor beta chains below all came from one sample that was sequenced in a study of CD8 T cells in ankylosing spondylitis. TCRdb passed the 5' RACE reads through MiXCR, listing each CDR3 protein once. The profile covers 80,000 to 100,000 distinct CDR3 sequences, with about 8.5% appearing a single time and roughly 9.9% taken by the ten largest. The sample was blood, either unsorted or a sorted T cell fraction (not recorded which). These receptors originate from a male donor with ankylosing spondylitis or in good health (not recorded which).

The chain joins TRBV20-1 to TRBJ2-2; 7 bases match TRBD1. J lost 0 bases, V lost 5 bases, and 9 bases had no gene match. This CDR3 comprises 16 residues. Germline CDR1 DFQATT, CDR2 SNEGSKA (reference sequence). CDR3 region: CSALRTGAPNTGELFF. DNA of the CDR3: TGCAGTGCTCTACGTACAGGGGCTCCGAACACCGGGGAGCTGTTTTTT.

In its sample, this clonotype was seen many times. The chain recombines TRBV20-1 with TRBJ2-1; no firm D call. This CDR3 is built from 12 residues. Trimming removed 6 bases from V and 7 bases from J, with 13 bases in between. Germline V CDR1 and CDR2: DFQATT, SNEGSKA (reference sequence). The CDR3 nucleotides are TGCAGTGCCGGACCGGTAGATAATGAGCAGTTCTTC. Protein: CSAGPVDNEQFF.

This clonotype was seen at least ten times. This chain uses TRBV20-1 with TRBJ1-6; 8 bases map to TRBD1. The CDR3 consists of 13 residues. The ends lost 5 bases at V and 11 bases at J; junction bases unmatched: 8. CDR1 and CDR2 (germline): DFQATT, SNEGSKA (reference sequence). DNA for the CDR3: TGCAGTGCTTCAGGACAGGGAGGGCCACCCCTCCACTTT. Translated: CSASGQGGPPLHF.

This clonotype was recorded at least ten times. The chain is built from TRBV20-1 and TRBJ1-5; D possibly corresponds to TRBD1 (5 bases). The CDR3 runs to 12 residues. CDR1 and CDR2 from the germline V gene are DFQATT and SNEGSKA (reference sequence). V was trimmed by 5 bases and J by 7 bases, leaving 12 bases between them. The DNA of the CDR3 is TGCAGTGCTGGGGACCGAAGCCAGCCCCAGCATTTT. Its protein is CSAGDRSQPQHF.

This clonotype came up many times. The chain couples TRBV5-1 to TRBJ2-3; 10 nucleotides align to TRBD1. CDR3 length equals 19 residues. V gave up 2 bases and J gave up 3 bases; unmatched junction bases: 15. CDR1 SGHRS and CDR2 YFSETQ come from the germline V gene. The CDR3 protein is CASSFWRQGAKKGTDTQYF. The CDR3 region has the DNA TGCGCCAGCAGCTTTTGGCGACAGGGGGCAAAAAAAGGGACAGATACGCAGTATTTT.

The gene calls are TRBV6-2 or TRBV6-3 and TRBJ1-2; D might be TRBD1 (6 bases). Germline-derived CDR1 and CDR2 are MNHEY and SVGEGT. Trimming cost V 2 bases and J 4 bases, with 8 bases left between them. CDR3 length equals 13 residues. The CDR3 DNA reads as TGTGCCAGCAGTTACGGGACAAGCTATGGCTACACCTTC. This translates into CASSYGTSYGYTF.

With respect to this clonotype: This may arise from a read error, as a much more abundant clone is one base away. The CDR3 sequence: CASSYGLAGGDNEQFF. The CDR3 bases are TGTGCCAGCAGTTACGGTTTGGCGGGAGGGGACAATGAGCAGTTCTTC. The gene calls are TRBV6-5 and TRBJ2-1; 9 positions agree with TRBD2. The V gene's germline CDR1 is MNHEY and CDR2 SVGAGI. V dropped 2 bases and J dropped 5; count of bases not matched to a gene: 7. The CDR3 is 16 amino acids.

The sample holds many counts of this clonotype. The junction shows a germline mismatch at one end, possibly a read error. The chain couples TRBV7-7 to TRBJ2-1, with TRBD2 matching over 11 bases. CDR3 length: 15 residues. Germline V gives CDR1 SSHAT, CDR2 FNYEAQ (reference sequence). The chain's CDR3 is CASSVAGGSYNEQFF. The DNA of the CDR3 is TGTGCTAGCAGCGTAGCGGGAGGGTCCTACAATGAGCAGTTCTTC.

The table lists this clonotype with many counts. The chain recombines TRBV9 with TRBJ1-6, with TRBD1 matching 9 bases. Germline V CDR1 and CDR2: SGDLS, YYNGEE. J gave up 6 bases and V 4 bases, and 8 bases lay outside the gene matches. The CDR3 is made up of 16 amino acids. The CDR3 sequence: CASSLGTGSVNSPLHF. CDR3 nucleotide sequence: TGTGCCAGCAGCCTCGGGACAGGGTCTGTTAATTCACCCCTCCACTTT. The whole variable domain, remainder taken from reference TRBV9 and TRBJ1-6, is DSGVTQTPKHLITATGQRVTLRCSPRSGDLSVYWYQQSLDQGLQFLIQYYNGEERAKGNILERFSAQQFPDLHSELNLSSLELGDSALYFCASSLGTGSVNSPLHFGNGTRLTVT.

At least ten counts were recorded for this clonotype. This chain links TRBV7-9 with TRBJ1-1, with D unresolved. Between the trimmed V and J ends, which lost 5 bases and 4 bases, there was a span of 11 bases. This CDR3 contains 13 residues. Looked up from germline, CDR1 is SEHNR and CDR2 is FQNEAQ (reference sequence). CDR3 DNA sequence: TGTGCCAGCAGCAAGGACGACGGCACTGAAGCTTTCTTT. It is translated as CASSKDDGTEAFF.

This clonotype has ten or more counts. V usage is TRBV7-9 and J usage is TRBJ2-1; 10 bases are shared with TRBD1. The CDR3 has 12 residues. The junction had 0 bases not matched to a gene; V was cut back by 6 bases and J by 7 bases. Germline V gives CDR1 SEHNR, CDR2 FQNEAQ (reference sequence). The CDR3 coding sequence is TGTGCCAGCAGGGACAGGGGGAATGAGCAGTTCTTC. Protein: CASRDRGNEQFF. The variable domain in full, with the rest retrieved from reference TRBV7-9 and TRBJ2-1, is DTGVSQNPRHKITKRGQNVTFRCDPISEHNRLYWYRQTLGQGPEFLTYFQNEAQLEKSRLLSDRFSAERPKGSFSTLEIQRTEQGDSAMYLCASRDRGNEQFFGPGTRLTVL.

The V call is TRBV7-2, the J call TRBJ2-3; 12 bases fit TRBD2. J was trimmed by 4 bases and V by 5 bases; bases with no gene match: 10. CDR3 length equals 17 residues. In germline, CDR1 is SGHTA, CDR2 FQGNSA. In DNA form, the CDR3 reads TGTGCCAGCAGCCGTGTGACTAGCGGGAGAAGGTCAGATACGCAGTATTTT. Residues: CASSRVTSGRRSDTQYF.

In this sample, this clonotype turned up many times. The V gene is TRBV12-3 or TRBV12-4, the J gene TRBJ2-2, with 9 bases aligning to TRBD1. CDR3 length: 17 amino acids. Trimming took 4 bases from V and 4 from J; bases not matched to a gene: 10. Here the CDR3 reads CASSSRSTGGATGELFF. DNA of the CDR3: TGTGCCAGCAGTTCTCGTTCGACAGGGGGTGCCACCGGGGAGCTGTTTTTT.

This clonotype has at least ten counts. The chain is built from TRBV12-3 or TRBV12-4 and TRBJ1-3, with 8 bases identical to TRBD1. This CDR3 comprises 14 residues. Trimming took 7 bases from V and 2 from J; bases not matched to a gene: 4. The CDR3, as DNA: TGTGCCAGCATCCTGACAGGGGCTGGAAACACCATATATTTT. Its translation: CASILTGAGNTIYF.

The chain uses TRBV5-1 and TRBJ2-1, with 9 bases identical to TRBD1. V lost 3 bases to trimming and J lost 1 base; unmatched junction nucleotides: 29. Germline CDR1 SGHRS, CDR2 YFSETQ. The CDR3 spans 24 residues. CDR3 residues: CASSSPTRRGTGNFQRDSYNEQFF. The CDR3 DNA is TGCGCCAGCAGCTCCCCAACAAGACGGGGGACAGGGAATTTTCAGCGGGATTCCTACAATGAGCAGTTCTTC.

This clonotype has at least ten counts. The chain uses TRBV5-1 and TRBJ2-2, with TRBD2 matching 11 bases. The CDR3 is 20 amino acids. The V gene's germline CDR1 is SGHRS and CDR2 YFSETQ. With 1 base clipped from V and 4 bases from J, the junction kept 15 bases outside the gene matches. The CDR3 sequence is CASSLLTGSLAGGGTGELFF. CDR3 DNA sequence: TGCGCCAGCAGCTTGTTAACGGGCTCTCTAGCGGGAGGAGGCACCGGGGAGCTGTTTTTT.

At least ten counts were recorded for this clonotype. The chain joins TRBV7-2 to TRBJ2-3; unclear D gene. V lost 0 bases and J 0 bases, leaving 4 bases between the germline ends. The CDR3 runs to 14 residues. Germline CDR1 reads SGHTA; CDR2 reads FQGNSA. CDR3 in amino acids: CASSLARSTDTQYF. In DNA form, the CDR3 reads TGTGCCAGCAGCTTAGCGAGAAGCACAGATACGCAGTATTTT.

This clonotype has ten or more counts. V gene TRBV21-1 combines with J gene TRBJ2-7; the table names TRBD1, a call not compared with the DNA. TRBV21-1 is noted as a pseudogene. The CDR3 runs 14 residues. CDR3 in amino acids: CASAVTGVSYEQYF. The CDR3 DNA is TGTGCCAGCGCCGTGACAGGCGTCTCCTACGAGCAGTACTTC.

This clonotype was recorded at least ten times. The rearrangement links TRBV5-4 to TRBJ1-2, with D possibly matching TRBD1 (5 bases). V lost 4 bases and J lost 3, with 13 bases in between. CDR1 is SGHNT, CDR2 YYREEE, per germline (reference sequence). This CDR3 is built from 14 residues. The CDR3 region has the DNA TGTGCCAGCAGCCCCCCGGGGGGGTACTATGGCTACACCTTC. Protein sequence: CASSPPGGYYGYTF.

This clonotype has a count of ten or more. The J gene is TRBJ2-7, the V gene TRBV5-1, with TRBD2 as a possible D gene (5 bases). The ends were cut back, 4 bases at V and 0 bases at J, with 17 bases in the middle. Germline V lookup: CDR1 SGHRS, CDR2 YFSETQ. The CDR3 is made up of 16 amino acids. The CDR3 region is CASSTLYAGSSYEQYF. In nucleotides, the CDR3 is TGCGCCAGCAGCACCCTATATGCGGGCAGCTCCTACGAGCAGTACTTC.

This clonotype was recorded at least ten times. This sequence joins TRBV19 and TRBJ1-6; D not resolved. With 9 bases removed from V and 3 bases from J, the gap between germline ends came to 12 bases. Per the germline V gene, CDR1 is LNHDA and CDR2 is SQIVND (reference sequence). The CDR3 contains 14 residues. The CDR3 reads CASASSSYNSPLHF. CDR3 in DNA: TGTGCCAGCGCTAGCAGCAGCTATAATTCACCCCTCCACTTT. Drawing the rest from reference TRBV19 and TRBJ1-6, the complete variable domain is DGGITQSPKYLFRKEGQNVTLSCEQNLNHDAMYWYRQDPGQGLRLIYYSQIVNDFQKGDIAEGYSVSREKKESFPLTVTSAQKNPTAFYLCASASSSYNSPLHFGNGTRLTVT.

The sample holds many counts of this clonotype. This rearrangement joins TRBV6-2 or TRBV6-3 to TRBJ1-2; D is unclear. This CDR3 is built from 15 residues. V lost 2 bases, J lost 4 bases, and 14 bases lay in between. Germline CDR1 is MNHEY and CDR2 is SVGEGT. The CDR3 loop reads CASSYTSGGSYGYTF. The CDR3 coding sequence is TGTGCCAGCAGTTACACTTCAGGAGGTTCCTATGGCTACACCTTC.

This clonotype showed up many times. This rearrangement joins TRBV20-1 to TRBJ2-4; 14 bases agree with TRBD2. CDR1 is DFQATT and CDR2 is SNEGSKA in the germline V gene (reference sequence). The CDR3 consists of 14 residues. J was trimmed by 7 bases and V by 6 bases; bases with no gene match: 5. The CDR3 nucleotides read TGCAGTGCCCGACTAGCGGGAGGGGGGAACATTCAGTACTTC. Protein product: CSARLAGGGNIQYF.

The rearrangement uses TRBV11-2 and TRBJ2-1; the match to TRBD2 covers 9 bases. Germline CDR1 and CDR2: SGHAT and FQNNGV. J gave up 2 bases and V 1 base, and 3 bases lay outside the gene matches. CDR3 size: 16 residues. Here the CDR3 DNA reads TGTGCCAGCAGCTTAGCGGGCGGGAGGGCCTACAATGAGCAGTTCTTC. Translated: CASSLAGGRAYNEQFF. The whole variable domain, filled in from reference TRBV11-2 and TRBJ2-1, reads EAGVAQSPRYKIIEKRQSVAFWCNPISGHATLYWYQQILGQGPKLLIQFQNNGVVDDSQLPKDRFSAERLKGVDSTLKIQPAKLEDSAVYLCASSLAGGRAYNEQFFGPGTRLTVL.

This clonotype was counted at least ten times. The chain joins TRBV6-6 to TRBJ2-7; no clear D. Germline-derived CDR1 and CDR2 are MNHNY and SVGAGI (reference sequence). V lost 6 bases, J lost 3 bases, and 6 bases lay in between. CDR3 size: 11 residues. CDR3 nucleotide sequence: TGTGCCAGCAGCCTTCTCTACGAGCAGTACTTC. This encodes CASSLLYEQYF.

The CDR3 DNA follows: TGTGCCAGCAGCAGACCGGGACAGGTAGGGGTGAACACTGAAGCTTTCTTT. Its protein product is CASSRPGQVGVNTEAFF. V is TRBV7-6 and J is TRBJ1-1, with 8 bases fitting TRBD1. CDR3 length: 17 residues. Germline V CDR1 and CDR2: SGHVS, FNYEAQ. J was trimmed by 0 bases and V by 5 bases; bases with no gene match: 11.

This clonotype was picked up many times. The chain links TRBV29-1 to TRBJ1-2; 7 bases map to TRBD1. Trimming cost V 4 bases and J 4 bases; bases outside gene matches: 3. The CDR3 runs to 12 residues. Germline CDR1 is SQVTM and CDR2 is ANQGSEA. The CDR3 sequence is CSVGGQSYGYTF. The CDR3 DNA sequence: TGCAGCGTTGGGGGACAGAGCTATGGCTACACCTTC.

On this clonotype itself: The junction differs from germline at one of its ends, possibly a read error. The chain uses TRBV12-5 and TRBJ2-7, with D hard to call. There are 15 residues in the CDR3. From germline, CDR1 is LGHNT and CDR2 FRNRAP. CDR3 sequence (DNA): TGTGCTAGTGGTTTGTCCGATCCGCGTTCCTTCGAGCAGTACTTC. It encodes CASGLSDPRSFEQYF.

This clonotype was found many times. The chain links TRBV24-1 to TRBJ2-1; D unclear. Trimming stripped 1 base from V and 7 bases from J, with 7 bases between. The CDR3 totals 13 residues. The germline gives CDR1 KGHDR, CDR2 SFDVKD. DNA of the CDR3: TGTGCCACCAGTGATTTTAAAAGGAATGAGCAGTTCTTC. It yields the protein CATSDFKRNEQFF.

This sequence joins TRBV19 and TRBJ2-7, with TRBD2 identical over 7 bases. Germline CDR1 and CDR2: LNHDA and SQIVND (reference sequence). With 6 bases clipped from V and 1 base from J, the junction kept 6 bases outside the gene matches. The CDR3 is 14 amino acids. The CDR3 loop reads CASSKGGGSYEQYF. The CDR3 nucleotides read TGTGCCAGTAGCAAAGGCGGGGGATCCTACGAGCAGTACTTC.